This T cell receptor (beta chain) was retrieved from a study of shared clonotypes between healthy human individuals. Some clones are missing from TCRdb's copy, which holds only in-frame ones; the method was immunoSEQ multiplex PCR. The data contain over 2 million clones, roughly 95% of them singletons. CDR3 size: 16 residues. The J segment lost 2 bases and the V segment lost 3 bases, leaving 6 bases of the junction unmatched. The J gene is TRBJ1-5, the V gene TRBV5-3; 9 bases agree with TRBD1. TRBV5-3 is recorded as an ORF, its role being uncertain. Sequencing used naive CD4+ T cells sorted from blood. Described subset: CD45RA+ positively selected. The receptor's source is a man between 18 and 29 years old in good health. CDR3 in DNA: TGTGCCAGAAGCTCGTCTACAGGGGGCGGCAATCAGCCCCAGCATTTT. Translated, it gives CARSSSTGGGNQPQHF.